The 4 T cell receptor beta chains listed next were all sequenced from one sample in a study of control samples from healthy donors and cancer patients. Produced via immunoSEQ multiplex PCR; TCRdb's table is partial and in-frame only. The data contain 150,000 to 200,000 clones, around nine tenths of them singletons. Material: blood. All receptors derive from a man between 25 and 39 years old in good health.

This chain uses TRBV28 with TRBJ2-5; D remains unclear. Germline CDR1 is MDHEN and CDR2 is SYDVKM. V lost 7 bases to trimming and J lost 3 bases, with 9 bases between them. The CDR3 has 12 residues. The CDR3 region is CASKQRKETQYF. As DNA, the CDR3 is TGTGCCAGCAAACAGAGGAAAGAGACCCAGTACTTC.

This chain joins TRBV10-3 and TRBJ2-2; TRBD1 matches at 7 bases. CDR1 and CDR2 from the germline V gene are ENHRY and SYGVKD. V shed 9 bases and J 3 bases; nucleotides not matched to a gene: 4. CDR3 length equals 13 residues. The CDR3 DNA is TGTGCCATGAGGGGGCTTGACACCGGGGAGCTGTTTTTT. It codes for CAMRGLDTGELFF.

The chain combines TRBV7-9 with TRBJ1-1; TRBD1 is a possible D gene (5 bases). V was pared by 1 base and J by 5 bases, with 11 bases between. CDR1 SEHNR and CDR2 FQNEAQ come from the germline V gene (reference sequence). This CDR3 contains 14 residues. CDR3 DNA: TGTGCCAGCAGCTTAGGGGGGACCTTAACTGAAGCTTTCTTT. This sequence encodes CASSLGGTLTEAFF.

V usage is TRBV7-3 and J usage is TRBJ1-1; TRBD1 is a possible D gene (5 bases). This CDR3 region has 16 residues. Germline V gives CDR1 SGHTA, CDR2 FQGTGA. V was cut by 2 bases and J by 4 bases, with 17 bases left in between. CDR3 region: CASSLFDSSLGTEAFF. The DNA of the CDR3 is TGTGCCAGCAGCTTATTTGACAGTTCCTTAGGCACTGAAGCTTTCTTT. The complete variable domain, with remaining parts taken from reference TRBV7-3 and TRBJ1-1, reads GAGVSQTPSNKVTEKGKYVELRCDPISGHTALYWYRQSLGQGPEFLIYFQGTGAADDSGLPNDRFFAVRPEGSVSTLKIQRTERGDSAVYLCASSLFDSSLGTEAFFGQGTRLTVV.